The sequence of this T cell receptor beta chain was determined in a study of response to subunit inactivated influenza vaccine. This clonotype was counted only a few times. Its antigen is as yet unknown. General observations from the study: The authors suggested that few new T cells are recruited per seasonal influenza vaccination.

The germline CDR1 and CDR2 sequences are MNHEY and SVGAGI. Trimming removed 7 bases at V and 7 bases at J, with 13 bases between. The CDR3 is 12 amino acids. From the RT-PCR reads, TCRdb called clonotypes with MiXCR, one entry per CDR3 protein. The sample comprises fewer than 350,000 distinct CDR3 sequences, around a fifth of which are singletons, and about a tenth rests with the top ten. Sequenced material: PBMCs from blood, taken roughly 20 months after vaccination. The chain uses TRBV6-5 and TRBJ1-2; D might be TRBD1 (5 bases). This receptor was taken from a man aged 50 to 69 who received an inactivated influenza vaccine. The CDR3 nucleotides read TGTGCCAGCAAACCGGGGGGGTCTGGCTACACCTTC. Its protein is CASKPGGSGYTF.